Shown below are 2 T cell receptor beta chains from a single sample sequenced in a study of a mutant IDH1 vaccine in newly diagnosed glioma. These TCRs' antigens remain unknown. Time point of the sample: week 5, during vaccination. One vaccine dose held 300 ug of mutant IDH1 20-mer peptide and came with topical imiquimod. Data came from immunoSEQ multiplex PCR; TCRdb stores just in-frame clones and leaves some out. The sample has 30,000 to 40,000 clones, about four fifths seen once. The sample here was PBMCs, taken from a glioma patient whose treatment included an IDH1 peptide vaccine. These receptor sequences come from a man over 45 with glioma.

This clone was detected only once. The chain couples TRBV20-1 to TRBJ2-5, with D hard to call. V lost 4 bases and J 2 bases, leaving 5 bases between the germline ends. Per germline, CDR1 DFQATT and CDR2 SNEGSKA (reference sequence). The CDR3 is 11 residues long. Written as DNA, the CDR3 is TGCAGTGCTACGCGGCAAGAGACCCAGTACTTC. Protein product: CSATRQETQYF.

The chain recombines TRBV30 with TRBJ1-2; weak D call: TRBD1 (5 bases). V lost 3 bases, J lost 13 bases, and 24 bases lay in between. The CDR3 extends over 14 amino acids. Germline V lookup: CDR1 GTSNPN, CDR2 SVGIG (reference sequence). This CDR3 is CAWRLGGAGGGITF. For the CDR3, the DNA is TGTGCCTGGAGGCTAGGAGGAGCCGGGGGTGGTATCACCTTC. Filled out from reference TRBV30 and TRBJ1-2, the complete variable domain reads SQTIHQWPATLVQPVGSPLSLECTVEGTSNPNLYWYRQAAGRGLQLLFYSVGIGQISSEVPQNLSASRPQDRQFILSSKKLLLSDSGFYLCAWRLGGAGGGITFGSGTRLTVV.